These 17 T cell receptor beta chains came from one sample sequenced in a study of blood T cell repertoires in COVID-19. Repertoires were generated with immunoSEQ multiplex PCR, while TCRdb's copy carries only in-frame clones and drops some. The sample consists of around 260,000 clones, over 75% of them appearing once. Sequencing was performed on PBMCs or T cells enriched from blood (not recorded which). The receptors here all came from a woman in her twenties or thirties who had recovered from COVID-19.

The chain couples TRBV19 to TRBJ1-1, with TRBD1 identical over 7 bases. The trim removed 3 bases at V and 3 bases at J, leaving 13 bases unmatched. CDR1 is LNHDA and CDR2 is SQIVND in the germline V gene (reference sequence). The CDR3 has 17 amino acids. This CDR3 is CASSIGQAGIGDTEAFF. CDR3 in DNA: TGTGCCAGTAGTATTGGACAGGCGGGCATTGGGGACACTGAAGCTTTCTTT.

V and J are TRBV5-6 and TRBJ2-5; TRBD2 matches at 14 bases. The germline CDR1 and CDR2 sequences are SGHDT and YYEEEE. CDR3 length equals 16 residues. V was pared by 4 bases and J by 5 bases, with 7 bases of the junction left unmatched. The CDR3 DNA sequence: TGTGCCAGCAGCCACGGGACTAGCGGGGGCTACGAGACCCAGTACTTC. Protein product: CASSHGTSGGYETQYF.

The chain employs TRBV14 and TRBJ2-1; D not certain. CDR1 and CDR2 from the germline V gene are SGHDN and FVKESK. The CDR3 covers 15 residues. V was clipped by 6 bases and J by 0 bases, with 12 bases between them. CDR3 bases: TGTGCCAGCAGTCGGAGCGCCAGCTCCTACAATGAGCAGTTCTTC. This codes for CASSRSASSYNEQFF.

The DNA for the CDR3 is TGTGCCAGCAGTTCCGGGACTGTCTATAATTCACCCCTCCACTTT. This sequence encodes CASSSGTVYNSPLHF. The J gene is TRBJ1-6, the V gene TRBV25-1; the D gene is possibly TRBD1 (5 bases). CDR3 length: 15 residues. Deletions cut 5 bases from V and 3 bases from J, with 11 bases between. The V gene's germline CDR1 is MGHDK and CDR2 SYGVNS.

The J gene is TRBJ1-2, the V gene TRBV4-1; TRBD1 matches 11 bases. There are 14 residues in the CDR3. Per the germline V gene, CDR1 is MGHRA and CDR2 is YSYEKL. After removal of 4 bases from V and 4 bases from J, the junction contained 2 bases not matched to a gene. The CDR3 spells CASSRDRGGYGYTF. In DNA form, the CDR3 reads TGCGCCAGCAGCCGGGACAGGGGGGGCTATGGCTACACCTTC.

Only a few counts were recorded for this clone. The chain carries TRBV29-1 and TRBJ1-2; D gene uncertain. The CDR3 runs to 8 residues. V dropped 7 bases and J dropped 8 bases, with 5 bases sitting between them. CDR1 and CDR2 (germline): SQVTM, ANQGSEA. In DNA, the CDR3 is TGCAGCGGAGAAGGCTACACCTTC. This encodes CSGEGYTF.

V is TRBV7-3 and J is TRBJ2-5; no definite D call. Germline V gene sequence: CDR1 SGHTA, CDR2 FQGTGA. V lost 2 bases to trimming and J lost 0 bases, with 4 bases between them. The CDR3 has 13 residues. This CDR3 is CASSLGNQETQYF. CDR3 nucleotides: TGTGCCAGCAGCTTAGGCAACCAAGAGACCCAGTACTTC.

CDR3 region: CARRTGGTEAFF. Here the CDR3 DNA reads TGTGCCAGGCGGACAGGGGGAACTGAAGCTTTCTTT. V is TRBV2 and J is TRBJ1-1; 10 bases map to TRBD1. Trimming cost V 9 bases and J 5 bases; bases outside gene matches: 3. CDR3 length: 12 amino acids. Germline lookup yields CDR1 SNHLY and CDR2 FYNNEI.

The chain carries TRBV14 and TRBJ2-7, with D perhaps matching TRBD1 (6 bases). V lost 0 bases, J lost 2 bases, and 23 bases lay in between. The V gene's germline CDR1 is SGHDN and CDR2 FVKESK. The CDR3 runs to 19 residues. In nucleotides, the CDR3 is TGTGCCAGCAGCCAAGAAGGGATCATGTCTTGGGGGCCGACCTACGAGCAGTACTTC. Residues: CASSQEGIMSWGPTYEQYF. Looking up the rest from reference TRBV14 and TRBJ2-7 gives the full variable domain: EAGVTQFPSHSVIEKGQTVTLRCDPISGHDNLYWYRRVMGKEIKFLLHFVKESKQDESGMPNNRFLAERTGGTYSTLKVQPAELEDSGVYFCASSQEGIMSWGPTYEQYFGPGTRLTVT.

The rearrangement joins TRBV7-9 to TRBJ1-2; TRBD1 is a possible D gene (6 bases). The CDR3 has 13 residues. CDR1 and CDR2 (germline): SEHNR, FQNEAQ (reference sequence). With 4 bases removed from V and 6 bases from J, the gap between germline ends came to 12 bases. CDR3 sequence (DNA): TGTGCCAGCAGCTCTCGACAGGTAGATGGCTACACCTTC. Residues: CASSSRQVDGYTF.

The chain couples TRBV3-1 (or the pseudogene TRBV3-2) to TRBJ2-3; the match to TRBD1 covers 9 bases. J was trimmed by 1 base and V by 1 base; bases with no gene match: 15. This CDR3 region has 20 residues. Germline values: CDR1 LGHDT, CDR2 YNNKEL (reference sequence). The CDR3 DNA sequence: TGTGCCAGCAGCCAAGTGACAGGGGGGCTGACTAGCAGTGGCACAGATACGCAGTATTTT. Translated: CASSQVTGGLTSSGTDTQYF.

This chain connects TRBV5-1 to TRBJ1-3; tentatively, D is TRBD1 (5 bases). Trimming removed 2 bases at V and 0 bases at J, with 9 bases between. Germline assignment: CDR1 SGHRS and CDR2 YFSETQ. The CDR3 has 15 residues. CDR3 DNA: TGCGCCAGCAGCTTACAGGCGATCTCTGGAAACACCATATATTTT. Translation gives CASSLQAISGNTIYF.

V usage is TRBV4-2 and J usage is TRBJ2-5; 8 nucleotides line up with TRBD2. The V segment lost 0 bases and the J segment 5 bases; nucleotides outside the gene matches: 5. CDR3 length: 15 amino acids. Germline V gives CDR1 LGHNA, CDR2 YNFKEQ. In DNA, the CDR3 is TGTGCCAGCAGCCAAGAAGGGTCTAGCGGGGAGACCCAGTACTTC. Translation: CASSQEGSSGETQYF.

The J gene is TRBJ1-5, the V gene TRBV2, with 8 bases matching TRBD1. The CDR3 extends over 14 amino acids. Germline V CDR1 and CDR2: SNHLY, FYNNEI. V shed 6 bases, J shed 6 bases, and the junction held 7 bases outside the gene matches. Here the CDR3 reads CASSPQGAAQPQHF. The CDR3 nucleotides read TGTGCCAGCAGCCCCCAGGGGGCCGCTCAGCCCCAGCATTTT.

This chain uses TRBV7-9 with TRBJ1-1; TRBD1 agrees at 8 bases. Trimming cost V 5 bases and J 1 base; bases outside gene matches: 3. The CDR3 spans 14 residues. CDR1 is SEHNR and CDR2 is FQNEAQ in the germline V gene (reference sequence). CDR3 coding DNA: TGTGCCAGCAGCCCTCAGGGGGCGAACACTGAAGCTTTCTTT. As protein: CASSPQGANTEAFF.

DNA for the CDR3: TGTGCCAGCAGCTTCCCAATCGGAAACACCATATATTTT. Amino acids: CASSFPIGNTIYF. The V call is TRBV7-8, the J call TRBJ1-3; the D is unclear. CDR3 length: 13 amino acids. Germline CDR1 reads SGHVS; CDR2 reads FQNEAQ. V was trimmed by 3 bases and J by 4 bases, leaving 7 bases between them.

The J gene is TRBJ2-7, the V gene TRBV13, with D unresolved. Germline CDR1 PRHDT, CDR2 FYEKMQ (reference sequence). V lost 1 base and J lost 7, with 14 bases in between. This CDR3 has 14 residues. The CDR3 DNA sequence: TGTGCCAGCAGCTTAGCCGGCCCCGAGGTGGAGCAGTACTTC. This translates into CASSLAGPEVEQYF.